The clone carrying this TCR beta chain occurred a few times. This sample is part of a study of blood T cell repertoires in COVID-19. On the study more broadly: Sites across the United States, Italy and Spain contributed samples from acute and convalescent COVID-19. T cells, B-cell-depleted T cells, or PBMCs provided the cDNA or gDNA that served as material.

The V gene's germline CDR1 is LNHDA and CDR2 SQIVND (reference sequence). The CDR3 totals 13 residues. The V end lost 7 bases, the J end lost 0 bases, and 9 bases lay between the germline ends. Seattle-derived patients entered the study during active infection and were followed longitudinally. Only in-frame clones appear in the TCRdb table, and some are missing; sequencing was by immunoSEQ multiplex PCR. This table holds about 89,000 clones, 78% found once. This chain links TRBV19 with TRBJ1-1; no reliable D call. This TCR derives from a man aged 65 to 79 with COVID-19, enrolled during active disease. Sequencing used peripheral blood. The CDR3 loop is CASIGLMNTEAFF. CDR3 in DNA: TGTGCCAGTATTGGGCTCATGAACACTGAAGCTTTCTTT.